This TCR beta chain stems from a study of metastatic and nonmetastatic thyroid tumors. Study information: Peripheral blood and tumor or nodule samples from malignant and benign thyroid patients were compared. General study results and limits: According to reports, the diversity of TCR beta was significantly higher in malignant thyroid tumors than in benign nodules, and this held in both blood and tumor samples.

This clone has ten or more counts. What it recognizes is unknown. CDR3 length equals 12 residues. Germline V gene data show CDR1 as DFQATT and CDR2 as SNEGSKA (reference sequence). Losses at the gene ends were 6 bases for V and 4 bases for J; bases not matched to a gene: 2. Before thyroid surgery, none of the patients had received any treatment. Per the original methods: Across clinicopathological groups, CDR3 differences served as the basis for building a distant-metastasis classifier for papillary thyroid cancer. TCRdb used MiXCR to call clones anew from the PCR reads. The V and J calls come from TCRdb's annotation, not from the publication. The sample comprises under 55,000 clones, approximately 15% of which are singletons, and approximately 3.1% rests with the top ten.

This TCR was sampled from a female donor with papillary thyroid cancer or a benign thyroid nodule (not recorded which). Some clones in this sample may be carry-over from other donors' samples. The chain couples TRBV20-1 to TRBJ2-5, with 10 bases that match TRBD2. Sequencing input: blood. CDR3 loop: CSATSGRETQYF. The CDR3 DNA follows: TGCAGTGCGACTAGCGGGCGAGAGACCCAGTACTTC.